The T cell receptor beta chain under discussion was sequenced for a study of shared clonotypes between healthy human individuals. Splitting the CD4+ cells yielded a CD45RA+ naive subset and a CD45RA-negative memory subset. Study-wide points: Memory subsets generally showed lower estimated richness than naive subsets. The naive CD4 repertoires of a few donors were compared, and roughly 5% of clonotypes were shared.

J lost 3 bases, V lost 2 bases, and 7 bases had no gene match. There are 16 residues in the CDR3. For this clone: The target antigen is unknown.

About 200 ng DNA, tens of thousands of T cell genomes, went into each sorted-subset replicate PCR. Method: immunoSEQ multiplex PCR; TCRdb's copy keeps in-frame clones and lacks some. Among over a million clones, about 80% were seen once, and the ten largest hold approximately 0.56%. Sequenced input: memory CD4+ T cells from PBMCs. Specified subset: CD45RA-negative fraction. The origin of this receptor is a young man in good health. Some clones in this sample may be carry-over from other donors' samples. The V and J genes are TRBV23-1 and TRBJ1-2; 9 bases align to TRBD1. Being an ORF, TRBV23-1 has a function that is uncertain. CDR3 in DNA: TGCGCCAGCAGTCAAGAGACAGGGGGGAGGGACTATGGCTACACCTTC. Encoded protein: CASSQETGGRDYGYTF.